This record concerns one T cell receptor beta chain sequence. This sample was included in a study of shared clonotypes between healthy human individuals. The V end lost 4 bases, the J end lost 4 bases, and 7 bases lay between the germline ends. The germline V gene encodes CDR1 SGHRS and CDR2 YFSETQ. This CDR3 contains 12 residues. The assay ran at deep level. Each cell subset's genomic DNA was divided evenly among several immunoSEQ plates. Repertoires were generated with immunoSEQ multiplex PCR, while TCRdb's copy carries only in-frame clones and drops some. The sample lists millions of clones, roughly 94% occurring once.

Sequenced input: naive CD4+ T cells sorted from blood. Subset given: CD45RA+ positively selected. The sequence was obtained from a man younger than 35 in good health. V is TRBV5-1 and J is TRBJ2-3; no clear D gene. CDR3 region: CASSTGADTQYF. Written as DNA, the CDR3 is TGCGCCAGCAGCACTGGAGCAGATACGCAGTATTTT.